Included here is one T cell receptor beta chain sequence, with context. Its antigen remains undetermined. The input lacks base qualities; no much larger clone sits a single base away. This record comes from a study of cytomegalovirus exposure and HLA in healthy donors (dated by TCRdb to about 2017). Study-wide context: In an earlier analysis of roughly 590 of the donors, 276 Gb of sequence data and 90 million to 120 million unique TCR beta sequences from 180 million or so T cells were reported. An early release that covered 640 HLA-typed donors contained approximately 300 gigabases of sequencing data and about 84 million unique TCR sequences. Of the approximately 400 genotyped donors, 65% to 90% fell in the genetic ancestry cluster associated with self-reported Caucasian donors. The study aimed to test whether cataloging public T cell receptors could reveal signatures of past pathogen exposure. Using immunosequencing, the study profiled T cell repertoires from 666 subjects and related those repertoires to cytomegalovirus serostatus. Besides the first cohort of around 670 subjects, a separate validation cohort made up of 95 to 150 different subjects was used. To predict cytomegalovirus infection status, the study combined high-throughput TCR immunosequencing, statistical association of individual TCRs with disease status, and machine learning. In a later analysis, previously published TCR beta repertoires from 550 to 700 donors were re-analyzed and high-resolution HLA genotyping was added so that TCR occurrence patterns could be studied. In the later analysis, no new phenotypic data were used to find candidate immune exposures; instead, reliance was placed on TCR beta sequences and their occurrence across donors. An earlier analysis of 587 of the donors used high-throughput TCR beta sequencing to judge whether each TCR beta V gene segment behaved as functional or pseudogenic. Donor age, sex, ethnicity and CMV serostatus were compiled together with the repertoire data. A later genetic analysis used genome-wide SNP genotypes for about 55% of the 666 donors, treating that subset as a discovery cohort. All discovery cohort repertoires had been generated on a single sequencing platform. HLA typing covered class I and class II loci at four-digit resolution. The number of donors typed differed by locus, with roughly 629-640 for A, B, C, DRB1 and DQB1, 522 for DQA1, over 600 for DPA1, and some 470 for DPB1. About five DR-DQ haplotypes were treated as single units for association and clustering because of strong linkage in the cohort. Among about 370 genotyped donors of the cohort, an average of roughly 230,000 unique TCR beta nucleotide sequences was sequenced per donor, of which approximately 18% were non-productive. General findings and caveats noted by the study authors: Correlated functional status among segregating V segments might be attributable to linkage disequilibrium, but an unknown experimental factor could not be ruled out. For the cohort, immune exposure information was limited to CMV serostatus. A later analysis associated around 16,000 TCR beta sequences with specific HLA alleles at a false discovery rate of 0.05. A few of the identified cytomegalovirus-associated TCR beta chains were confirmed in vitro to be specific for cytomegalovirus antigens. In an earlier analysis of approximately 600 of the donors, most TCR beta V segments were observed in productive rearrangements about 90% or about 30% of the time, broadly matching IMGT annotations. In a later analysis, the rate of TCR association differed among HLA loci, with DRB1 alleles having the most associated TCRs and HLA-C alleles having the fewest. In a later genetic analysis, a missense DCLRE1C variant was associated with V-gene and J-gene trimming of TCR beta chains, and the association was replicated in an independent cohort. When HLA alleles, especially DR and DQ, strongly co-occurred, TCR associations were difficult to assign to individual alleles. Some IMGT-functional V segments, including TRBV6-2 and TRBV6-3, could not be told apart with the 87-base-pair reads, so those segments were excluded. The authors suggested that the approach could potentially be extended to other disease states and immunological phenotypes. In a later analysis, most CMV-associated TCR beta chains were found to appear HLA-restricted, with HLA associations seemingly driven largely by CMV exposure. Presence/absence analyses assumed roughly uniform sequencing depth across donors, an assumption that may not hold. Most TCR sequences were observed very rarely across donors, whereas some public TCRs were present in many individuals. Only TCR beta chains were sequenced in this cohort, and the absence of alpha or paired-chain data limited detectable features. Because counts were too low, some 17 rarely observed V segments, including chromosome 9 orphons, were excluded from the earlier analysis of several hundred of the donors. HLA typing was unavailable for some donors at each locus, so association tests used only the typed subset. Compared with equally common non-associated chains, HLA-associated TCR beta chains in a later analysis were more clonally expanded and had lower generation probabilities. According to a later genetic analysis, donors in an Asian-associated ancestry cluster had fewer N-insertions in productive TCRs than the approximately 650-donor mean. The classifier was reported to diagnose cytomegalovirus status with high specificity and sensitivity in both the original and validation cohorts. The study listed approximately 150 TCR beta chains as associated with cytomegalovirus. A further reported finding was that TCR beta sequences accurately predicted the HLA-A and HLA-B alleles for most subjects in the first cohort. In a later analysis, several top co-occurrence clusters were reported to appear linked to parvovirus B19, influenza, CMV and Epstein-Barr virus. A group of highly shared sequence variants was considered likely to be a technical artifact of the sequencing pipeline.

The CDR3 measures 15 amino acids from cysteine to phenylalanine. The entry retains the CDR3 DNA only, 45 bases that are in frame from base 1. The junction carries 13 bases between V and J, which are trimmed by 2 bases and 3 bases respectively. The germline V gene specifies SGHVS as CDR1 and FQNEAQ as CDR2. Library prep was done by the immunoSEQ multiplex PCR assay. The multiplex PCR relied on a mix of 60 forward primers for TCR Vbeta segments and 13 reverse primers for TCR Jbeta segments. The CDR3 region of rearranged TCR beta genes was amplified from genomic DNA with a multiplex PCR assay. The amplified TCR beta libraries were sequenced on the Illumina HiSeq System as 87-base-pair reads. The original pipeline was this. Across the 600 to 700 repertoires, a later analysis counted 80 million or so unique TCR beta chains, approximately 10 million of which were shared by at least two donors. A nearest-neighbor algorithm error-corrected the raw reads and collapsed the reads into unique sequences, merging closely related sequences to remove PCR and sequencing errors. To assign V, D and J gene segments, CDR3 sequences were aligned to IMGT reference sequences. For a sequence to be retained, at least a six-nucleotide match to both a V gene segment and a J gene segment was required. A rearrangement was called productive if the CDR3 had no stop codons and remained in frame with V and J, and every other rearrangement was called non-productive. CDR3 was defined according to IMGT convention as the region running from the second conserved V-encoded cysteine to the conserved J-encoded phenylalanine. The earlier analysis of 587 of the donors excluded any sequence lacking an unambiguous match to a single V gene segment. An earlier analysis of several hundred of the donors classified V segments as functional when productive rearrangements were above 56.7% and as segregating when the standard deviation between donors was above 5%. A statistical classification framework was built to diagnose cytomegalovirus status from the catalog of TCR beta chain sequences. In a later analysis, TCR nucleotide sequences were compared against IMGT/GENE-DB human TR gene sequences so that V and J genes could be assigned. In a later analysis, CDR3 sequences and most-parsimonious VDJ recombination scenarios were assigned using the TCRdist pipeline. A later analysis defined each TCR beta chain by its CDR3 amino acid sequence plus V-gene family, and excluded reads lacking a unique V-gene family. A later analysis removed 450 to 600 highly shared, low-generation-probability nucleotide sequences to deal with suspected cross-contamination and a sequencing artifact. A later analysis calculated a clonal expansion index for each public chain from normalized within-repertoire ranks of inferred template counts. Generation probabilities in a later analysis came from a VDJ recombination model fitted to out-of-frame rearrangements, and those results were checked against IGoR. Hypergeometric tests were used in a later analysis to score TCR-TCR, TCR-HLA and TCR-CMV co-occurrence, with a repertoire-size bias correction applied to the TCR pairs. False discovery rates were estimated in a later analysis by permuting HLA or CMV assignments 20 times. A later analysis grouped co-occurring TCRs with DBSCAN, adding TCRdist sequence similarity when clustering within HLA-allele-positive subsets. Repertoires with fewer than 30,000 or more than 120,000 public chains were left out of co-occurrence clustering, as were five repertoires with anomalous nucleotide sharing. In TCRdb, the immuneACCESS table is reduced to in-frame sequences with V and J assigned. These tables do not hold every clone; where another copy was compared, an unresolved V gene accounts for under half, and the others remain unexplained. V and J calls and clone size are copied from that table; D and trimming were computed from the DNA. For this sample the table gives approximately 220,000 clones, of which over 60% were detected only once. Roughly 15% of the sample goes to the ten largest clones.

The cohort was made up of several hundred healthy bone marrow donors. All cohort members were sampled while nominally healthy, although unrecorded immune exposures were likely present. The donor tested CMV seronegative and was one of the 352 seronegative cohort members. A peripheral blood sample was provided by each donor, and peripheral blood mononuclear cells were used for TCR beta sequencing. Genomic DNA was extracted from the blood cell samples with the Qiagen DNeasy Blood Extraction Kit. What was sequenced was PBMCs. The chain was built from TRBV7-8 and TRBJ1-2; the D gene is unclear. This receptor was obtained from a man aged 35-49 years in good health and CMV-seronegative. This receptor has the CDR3 CASSLNAGWHYGYTF. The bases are TGTGCCAGCAGCTTAAATGCGGGGTGGCACTATGGCTACACCTTC.